This TCR beta chain was obtained from a study of blood T cell repertoires in COVID-19. Across the study: Sites in the United States, Italy and Spain provided acute and convalescent COVID-19 samples. PBMCs, B-cell-depleted T cells, or T cells provided the cDNA or gDNA that made up the material.

Germline lookup yields CDR1 SGHDT and CDR2 YYEEEE. V was clipped by 4 bases and J by 6 bases; unmatched bases: 1. CDR3 size: 12 residues. In the original analysis: Using reference gene primer amplification, nucleated cell counts were estimated. Assay used: immunoSEQ multiplex PCR; TCRdb lists only in-frame clones, some missing. V, J and clone size are those of that table, while D and trimming were read from the DNA. The sample consists of 200,000 to 250,000 clones, roughly 84% of them appearing once. Sequenced input: peripheral blood. This TCR came from a woman between 45 and 65 years old with acute or convalescent COVID-19. The chain employs TRBV5-6 and TRBJ1-2; 9 nucleotides align to TRBD1. The CDR3 DNA reads TGTGCCAGCAGCACAGGGGGCGATGGCTACACCTTC. Amino acid sequence: CASSTGGDGYTF.